The sequence of this T cell receptor (beta chain) was determined in a study (dated by TCRdb to about 2015). Study-level background: Whether tumor-infiltrating Tregs in breast cancer are recruited from blood Tregs or converted in situ from other CD4+ T cell subsets was tested. What the research found in general, with its limitations: The validation in the larger cohort was limited to a single TCR beta V-J rearrangement instead of whole repertoires. Tumor memory CD4+ T cell TCR gene usage clustered with blood and lymph node memory CD4+ cells and lymph node naive CD4+ cells. The greatest overlap of tumor-infiltrating Treg TCR alpha and beta sequences was with tumor naive CD4+ T cells, followed next by blood naive CD4+ T cells.

CD4+CD25+CD127-/low cells were isolated as Tregs. Tregs, naive and memory CD4+ T cells from tumor, blood and ipsilateral draining lymph nodes of five or six breast cancer patients underwent full-length TCR alpha and beta sequencing. Tumor tissue and lymph nodes obtained from ipsilateral axillary dissection were perfused with PBS, minced and then digested with collagenase I and hyaluronidase. FACS confirmed that the sorted cell populations were more than 90% pure. As encoded in the germline V gene, CDR1 is SGHVS while CDR2 is FQNEAQ. There are 14 amino acids in the CDR3, from cysteine to phenylalanine inclusive. Just the 42-base CDR3 DNA is kept, in frame starting at base 1. Full-length TCR variable regions were amplified by 5' RACE PCR with constant-region reverse primers, followed by semi-nested PCR with Nested Universal Primer A. Using the ReliaPrep RNA Cell Miniprep System, total RNA was extracted, and the SMARTer RACE 5'/3' Kit was then used to reverse transcribe the RNA into 5'RACE-ready cDNA. Multiplex adaptors were used to barcode the full-length TCR alpha and beta libraries, which were then sequenced on an Illumina MiSeq. In the original analysis: For each of nine subset-tissue groups, sequencing data from the five patients were pooled, and the groups were then compared using unsupervised clustering of TCR gene usage. The Morisita-Horn index was used to calculate repertoire similarity, with shared sequences weighted according to their contribution to each repertoire. The public reads were quality trimmed at Q25 with fastp and then assembled into clones with MiXCR by TCRdb, keeping productive beta chains. Identical CDR3 protein sequences are pooled into one entry, listed with their most common genes and DNA. What appears here as the V and J calls and clone size reflects TCRdb's work, not the paper's. The sample includes over 25,000 distinct CDR3 sequences, with 27% observed a single time. Jointly, the top ten make up about 2.5% of the sample.

This clonotype turned up a few times. Its antigen specificity is not known. At one end, the junction sequence differs from germline, possibly due to a read error. Sequenced input: tumor-infiltrating Tregs sorted from the breast tumor. The chain employs TRBV7-8 and TRBJ2-7, and 8 bases in between align with TRBD2. This receptor was identified in a female donor with breast cancer. The CDR3 has the sequence CASSFWLAGYEQYF. In nucleotides, the sequence is TGCGCCAGCAGCTTCTGGCTAGCGGGCTACGAGCAGTACTTC.